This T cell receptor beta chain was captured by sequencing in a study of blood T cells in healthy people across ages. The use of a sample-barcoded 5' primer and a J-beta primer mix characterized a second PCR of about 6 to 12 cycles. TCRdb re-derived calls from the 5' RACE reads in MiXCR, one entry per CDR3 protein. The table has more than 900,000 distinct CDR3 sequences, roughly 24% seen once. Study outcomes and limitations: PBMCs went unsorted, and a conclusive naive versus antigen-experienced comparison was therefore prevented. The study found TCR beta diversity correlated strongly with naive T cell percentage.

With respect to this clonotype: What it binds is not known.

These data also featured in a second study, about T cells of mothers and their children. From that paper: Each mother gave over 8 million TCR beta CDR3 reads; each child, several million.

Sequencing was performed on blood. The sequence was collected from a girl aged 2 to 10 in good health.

CDR3 DNA: TGTGCCAGCAGTTTTAAGGGACTAGTGGGTTCGGATACGCAGTATTTT. Amino acid sequence: CASSFKGLVGSDTQYF. The rearrangement links TRBV28 to TRBJ2-3; 8 bases align to TRBD2. With V trimmed by 3 bases and J by 6 bases, 11 bases remained unmatched. The CDR3 is 16 residues long. The V gene's germline CDR1 is MDHEN and CDR2 SYDVKM.